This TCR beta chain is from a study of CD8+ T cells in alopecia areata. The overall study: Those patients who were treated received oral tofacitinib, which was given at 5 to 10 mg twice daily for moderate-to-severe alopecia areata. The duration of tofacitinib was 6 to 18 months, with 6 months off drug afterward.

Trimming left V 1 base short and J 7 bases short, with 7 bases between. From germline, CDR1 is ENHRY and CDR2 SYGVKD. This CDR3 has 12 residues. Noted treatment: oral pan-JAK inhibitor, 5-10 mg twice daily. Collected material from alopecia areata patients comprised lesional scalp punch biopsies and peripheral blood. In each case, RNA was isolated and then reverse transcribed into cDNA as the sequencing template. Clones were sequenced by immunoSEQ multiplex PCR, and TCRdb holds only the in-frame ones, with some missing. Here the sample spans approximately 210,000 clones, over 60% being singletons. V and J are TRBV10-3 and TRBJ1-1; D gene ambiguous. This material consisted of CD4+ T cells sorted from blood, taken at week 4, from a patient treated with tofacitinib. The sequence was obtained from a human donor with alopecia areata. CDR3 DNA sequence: TGTGCCATCAGTGAGTTCGGGCTTGAAGCTTTCTTT. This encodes CAISEFGLEAFF.